This T cell receptor (beta chain) was observed in a study of glioma-infiltrating T cells after dendritic cell vaccination. About the study: Dendritic cell vaccination trial patients had either newly diagnosed or recurrent glioblastoma. The study, taken as a whole, reports: Few patients contributed both blood and tumor specimens.

The germline V gene encodes CDR1 MNHEY and CDR2 SVGAGI. CDR3 length: 14 amino acids. Deletions cut 0 bases from V and 3 bases from J, with 8 bases between. Sequencing was performed with immunoSEQ multiplex PCR; in TCRdb, only in-frame clones are kept and a portion is missing. The sample lists 85,000 to 95,000 clones, 65% to 90% occurring once. This clone has only one observation. Its antigen is unknown. The TCR comes from a human donor with glioblastoma. The genes are TRBV6-5 and TRBJ1-1; TRBD1 might be the D (5 bases). The source was blood, collected before dendritic cell vaccination. CDR3 residues: CASSYSGRDTEAFF. The CDR3 nucleotides read TGTGCCAGCAGTTACTCAGGCAGGGACACTGAAGCTTTCTTT.